This T cell receptor (beta chain) stems from a study of HIV-infected patients and healthy controls. The V end was cut by 3 bases, the J end by 0 bases, with 6 bases between. This CDR3 comprises 14 residues. Germline CDR1 MRHNA, CDR2 SNTAGT. This clonotype ranks as medium-sized. Its antigen remains unidentified. All unsorted peripheral T cells were captured because whole blood was used without fractionation. Study observations and caveats: Healthy controls carried many MAIT alpha-chain CDR3s, while HIV+ repertoires had few. In HIV-infected patients, the apparent post-therapy Gini index recovery did not replicate in size-matched data.

About 540 ng RNA was reverse transcribed with alpha and beta constant-region primers. Alpha and beta chain libraries were made separately by chain-specific third strand synthesis with multiplexing indices. Two random hexamers, added before amplification and joined, formed each molecule's 12-nucleotide barcode. TCRdb itself ran the 5' RACE reads through MiXCR, one entry per CDR3 protein. In the table there are about 11,000 distinct CDR3 sequences, 4.5% to 5.5% of which are singletons. The receptor was derived from an adult in good health. The sequencing input was blood. The V call is TRBV6-4, the J call TRBJ2-1, with D perhaps matching TRBD1 (6 bases). The chain's CDR3 is CASSEDSSYNEQFF. As DNA, the CDR3 is TGTGCCAGCAGTGAGGACAGCTCCTACAATGAGCAGTTCTTC.